The 27 T cell receptor beta chains given below trace back to one sample, sequenced in a study of shared clonotypes between healthy human individuals. Sequencing used immunoSEQ multiplex PCR; TCRdb keeps in-frame clones, though not all of them. The sample yields under 650,000 clones, 90% to 96% seen once. Specimen: naive CD4+ T cells sorted from blood. Stated subset: CD45RA+ positively selected. These receptors were obtained from a woman aged 30 to 39 in good health.

The chain uses TRBV19 and TRBJ1-3; 7 bases are shared with TRBD1. This CDR3 is 15 amino acids long. Germline CDR1 and CDR2: LNHDA and SQIVND (reference sequence). After removal of 9 bases from V and 4 bases from J, the junction contained 12 bases not matched to a gene. CDR3 bases: TGTGCCAGCCCCGGACCGGGACAGAAAGGAAACACCATATATTTT. Its translation: CASPGPGQKGNTIYF.

The rearrangement links TRBV9 to TRBJ2-5; TRBD2 is a possible D gene (6 bases). TRBJ2-7 matches the DNA end more closely, so the J call is doubtful. The CDR3 contains 17 residues. The germline V gene encodes CDR1 SGDLS and CDR2 YYNGEE. CDR3 DNA sequence: TGTGCCAGCAGCGTAGCTCCGGGCGGGATACCTGGGGACGAGCAGTACTTC. Translation gives CASSVAPGGIPGDEQYF.

This sequence joins TRBV21-1 and TRBJ2-1; the table's TRBD2 call for D was not verified on the DNA. TRBV21-1 is an annotated pseudogene. This CDR3 has 9 residues. CDR3 sequence (DNA): TGTGCCAGCGAGGGTGAGCAGTTCTTC. The encoded protein is CASEGEQFF.

The chain recombines TRBV28 with TRBJ1-4, with a tentative D call TRBD1 (6 bases). The CDR3 has 17 amino acids. Trimming took 4 bases from V and 0 from J, leaving 15 bases between them. The germline V gene has CDR1 MDHEN and CDR2 SYDVKM. In DNA form, the CDR3 reads TGTGCCAGCAGTTCGGGACAATTGGGTGCAACTAATGAAAAACTGTTTTTT. Amino acid sequence: CASSSGQLGATNEKLFF.

Here the CDR3 DNA reads TGCGCCAGCAGCTTGGGGGATAGCCTGCAGTTCTTC. Translation: CASSLGDSLQFF. The gene calls are TRBV5-1 and TRBJ2-1; D uncertain. V was pared by 0 bases and J by 12 bases, with 10 bases between. The germline gives CDR1 SGHRS, CDR2 YFSETQ. There are 12 residues in the CDR3.

The chain joins TRBV7-9 to TRBJ2-5, with TRBD2 as a possible D gene (5 bases). The V gene's germline CDR1 is SEHNR and CDR2 FQNEAQ (reference sequence). The CDR3 sequence is 14 residues long. Trimming took off 1 base at V and 5 bases at J, with 11 bases between the two ends. The CDR3 sequence is CASSLDEGWETQYF. In DNA, the CDR3 is TGTGCCAGCAGCTTAGATGAGGGTTGGGAGACCCAGTACTTC. Together with reference TRBV7-9 and TRBJ2-5, the CDR3 gives the full variable domain: DTGVSQNPRHKITKRGQNVTFRCDPISEHNRLYWYRQTLGQGPEFLTYFQNEAQLEKSRLLSDRFSAERPKGSFSTLEIQRTEQGDSAMYLCASSLDEGWETQYFGPGTRLLVL.

The rearrangement uses TRBV14 and TRBJ2-5, with unresolved D. This CDR3 has 17 amino acids. The V gene lost 4 bases and the J gene lost 5 bases, with 23 bases spanning the gap. Looked up from germline, CDR1 is SGHDN and CDR2 is FVKESK. The CDR3 bases are TGTGCCAGCAGCCCAATAAGGTCGTTATTGCTTACGGAGACCCAGTACTTC. Its protein product is CASSPIRSLLLTETQYF.

The chain is built from TRBV11-2 and TRBJ2-7; D unclear. Trimming stripped 1 base from V and 2 bases from J, with 9 bases between. The CDR3 totals 14 residues. Germline loops: CDR1 SGHAT, CDR2 FQNNGV. The CDR3 sequence is CASSLGLATYEQYF. The CDR3 DNA reads as TGTGCCAGCAGCTTAGGTCTGGCAACCTACGAGCAGTACTTC.

This clone was detected once. The V and J genes are TRBV7-2 and TRBJ2-7; 11 bases line up with TRBD2. V lost 0 bases and J lost 7; bases outside the gene matches: 8. Germline V gene lookup returns CDR1 SGHTA and CDR2 FQGNSA. This CDR3 spans 16 amino acids. In DNA form, the CDR3 reads TGTGCCAGCAGCTTAGCGCTTCTAGCGGGAGGTTATGAGCAGTACTTC. It is translated as CASSLALLAGGYEQYF.

V gene TRBV11-3 combines with J gene TRBJ1-4; possible D gene TRBD1, 5 bases. This CDR3 has 14 residues. V gave up 1 base and J gave up 7 bases, with 10 bases separating them. The V gene's germline CDR1 is SGHNT and CDR2 YENEEA. The CDR3 region is CASSLAGLGEKLFF. The CDR3 nucleotides are TGTGCCAGCAGCTTAGCAGGGTTAGGTGAAAAACTGTTTTTT.

The chain has TRBV7-3 and TRBJ1-2, with 9 bases matching TRBD1. Unmatched junction bases numbered 7, after V lost 6 bases and J lost 8 bases. Germline assignment: CDR1 SGHTA and CDR2 FQGTGA. CDR3 length: 13 amino acids. CDR3 loop: CASREGQGGGYTF. For the CDR3, the DNA is TGTGCCAGCAGGGAGGGACAGGGTGGCGGCTACACCTTC.

The chain carries TRBV2 and TRBJ2-3; 11 positions agree with TRBD2. Germline V CDR1 and CDR2: SNHLY, FYNNEI. Trimming at V came to 8 bases and at J to 5 bases, leaving 6 bases not matched to a gene. The CDR3 runs to 14 residues. The CDR3 region is CASQGTSGRDTQYF. CDR3 DNA sequence: TGTGCCAGCCAAGGGACTAGCGGACGAGATACGCAGTATTTT.

This clone appeared once. Other nucleotide sequences in the sample specify the same CDR3. This sequence joins TRBV6-1 and TRBJ1-5; no clear D. The V end lost 1 base, the J end lost 6 bases, and 10 bases lay between the germline ends. The CDR3 loop spans 14 amino acids. Per the germline V gene, CDR1 is MNHNS and CDR2 is SASEGT. The CDR3 coding sequence is TGTGCCAGCAGTGAAGTTGGGGTTGGTCAGCCCCAGCATTTT. Protein product: CASSEVGVGQPQHF.

The J gene is TRBJ1-5, the V gene TRBV28, with no clear D. Trimming pared 5 bases from V and 0 bases from J, leaving 20 bases between. The CDR3 has 18 amino acids. The germline gives CDR1 MDHEN, CDR2 SYDVKM. The CDR3 sequence is CASSRAGRRIYSNQPQHF. The CDR3 DNA reads as TGTGCCAGCAGTCGTGCCGGGAGGCGTATCTATAGCAATCAGCCCCAGCATTTT.

The chain employs TRBV29-1 and TRBJ2-2; 9 bases match TRBD1. Unmatched junction bases numbered 10, after V lost 6 bases and J lost 2 bases. Germline CDR1 is SQVTM and CDR2 is ANQGSEA. This CDR3 contains 16 residues. The DNA of the CDR3 is TGCAGCGTCACCTCGGACAGGGGTCTAAACACCGGGGAGCTGTTTTTT. Its protein product is CSVTSDRGLNTGELFF.

The chain recombines TRBV4-1 with TRBJ2-7; D is perhaps TRBD1 or TRBD2 (7 bases each). The germline V gene encodes CDR1 MGHRA and CDR2 YSYEKL. Trimming took off 2 bases at V and 6 bases at J, with 20 bases between the two ends. The CDR3 extends over 16 amino acids. The DNA of the CDR3 is TGCGCCAGCAGCCAAACCCCGGGAGGCAGGGGGGGCGAGCAGTACTTC. This encodes CASSQTPGGRGGEQYF.

In this sample, this clone turned up once. The chain is built from TRBV28 and TRBJ1-3; D unresolved. V was cut by 2 bases and J by 0 bases, with 8 bases left in between. Germline lookup yields CDR1 MDHEN and CDR2 SYDVKM. The CDR3 length is 15 residues. The DNA for the CDR3 is TGTGCCAGCAGTTTAGGCCCGGACTCTGGAAACACCATATATTTT. Translation: CASSLGPDSGNTIYF.

This chain uses TRBV2 with TRBJ1-5; 11 bases match TRBD1. The germline V gene encodes CDR1 SNHLY and CDR2 FYNNEI. V shed 5 bases, J shed 5 bases, and the junction held 8 bases outside the gene matches. The CDR3 has 16 residues. CDR3: CASSPGTGGPDQPQHF. CDR3 nucleotide sequence: TGTGCCAGCAGTCCCGGGACAGGGGGTCCCGATCAGCCCCAGCATTTT.

V gene TRBV19 combines with J gene TRBJ2-5; 8 bases fit TRBD1. The J segment lost 3 bases and the V segment lost 3 bases, leaving 6 bases of the junction unmatched. The germline V gene encodes CDR1 LNHDA and CDR2 SQIVND (reference sequence). This CDR3 is 15 amino acids long. CDR3 region: CASSISDRGKETQYF. The CDR3 nucleotides are TGTGCCAGTAGTATTTCAGACAGGGGAAAAGAGACCCAGTACTTC.

This chain links TRBV5-1 with TRBJ1-2; 9 nucleotides align to TRBD1. J was trimmed by 4 bases and V by 0 bases; bases with no gene match: 7. Germline lookup yields CDR1 SGHRS and CDR2 YFSETQ. This CDR3 region has 16 residues. The DNA of the CDR3 is TGCGCCAGCAGCTTGGGAACAGGGGGCCCAAGCTATGGCTACACCTTC. Residues: CASSLGTGGPSYGYTF.

This chain links TRBV29-1 with TRBJ1-1; no firm D call. The V gene lost 3 bases and the J gene lost 0 bases, with 8 bases spanning the gap. Germline V gene lookup returns CDR1 SQVTM and CDR2 ANQGSEA. There are 13 residues in the CDR3. CDR3 sequence reads: CSVELRMNTEAFF. In DNA, the CDR3 is TGCAGCGTTGAGTTGAGGATGAACACTGAAGCTTTCTTT.

The chain recombines TRBV2 with TRBJ2-2, with unresolved D. Trimming shortened V by 5 bases and J by 6 bases, and 10 bases separated the two germline ends. The CDR3 spans 13 residues. Per germline, CDR1 SNHLY and CDR2 FYNNEI. The CDR3 region has the DNA TGTGCCAGCAGTTTCTCTTTAGCCGGGGAGCTGTTTTTT. This translates into CASSFSLAGELFF.

The chain carries TRBV28 and TRBJ2-7; 10 bases agree with TRBD2. The V gene end was trimmed by 5 bases and the J gene end by 4 bases; junction bases not matched to a gene: 11. Germline V gives CDR1 MDHEN, CDR2 SYDVKM. The CDR3 has 16 residues. The CDR3 loop reads CASSPHPASGSYEQYF. The DNA of the CDR3 is TGTGCCAGCAGTCCCCACCCCGCTAGCGGGAGTTACGAGCAGTACTTC.

V usage is TRBV28 and J usage is TRBJ1-1; D remains ambiguous. The CDR3 spans 14 residues. Trimming took off 6 bases at V and 1 base at J, with 12 bases between the two ends. CDR1 is MDHEN, CDR2 SYDVKM, per germline. The CDR3 nucleotides are TGTGCCAGCAGGATCCTACGGGAGAACACTGAAGCTTTCTTT. Protein product: CASRILRENTEAFF. The variable domain in full, completed from reference TRBV28 and TRBJ1-1, reads DVKVTQSSRYLVKRTGEKVFLECVQDMDHENMFWYRQDPGLGLRLIYFSYDVKMKEKGDIPEGYSVSREKKERFSLILESASTNQTSMYLCASRILRENTEAFFGQGTRLTVV.

The chain has TRBV5-8 and TRBJ1-2; D unclear. V gave up 1 base and J gave up 7 bases, with 14 bases separating them. The CDR3 is made up of 14 amino acids. Germline V gene sequence: CDR1 SGHTS, CDR2 YDEGEE. The CDR3 DNA sequence: TGTGCCAGCAGCTTGTACGGCAGGCCCCTTGGCTACACCTTC. It translates to CASSLYGRPLGYTF.

This clone was counted between two and nine times. This sequence joins TRBV30 and TRBJ1-2; D ambiguous. CDR3 size: 11 residues. Germline-derived CDR1 and CDR2 are GTSNPN and SVGIG (reference sequence). The ends were cut back, 0 bases at V and 6 bases at J, with 5 bases in the middle. Written as DNA, the CDR3 is TGTGCCTGGAGTGTTGTGGATGGCTACACCTTC. Translating it yields CAWSVVDGYTF.

This clone was counted a single time. This chain links TRBV5-5 with TRBJ1-2; no definite D call. The V end was cut by 4 bases, the J end by 5 bases, with 9 bases between. Per germline, CDR1 SGHKS and CDR2 YYEKEE (reference sequence). This CDR3 has 12 residues. CDR3 DNA: TGTGCCAGCAGCCCGATAGGGTATGGCTACACCTTC. This translates into CASSPIGYGYTF.